The clone carrying this T cell receptor beta chain showed up just once. The CDR3 consists of 16 residues. After removal of 0 bases from V and 8 bases from J, the junction contained 10 bases not matched to a gene. The germline gives CDR1 SGDLS, CDR2 YYNGEE. TCRdb's table, derived via immunoSEQ multiplex PCR, lists solely in-frame clones and lacks some. The sample gives roughly 200,000 clones, roughly 85% of which show up once; less than 5% is in the top ten. This sample was taken from a study of blood T cell repertoires in COVID-19. Study as a whole: The samples span acute and convalescent COVID-19 from the United States, Italy and Spain.

The chain carries TRBV9 and TRBJ2-1; 8 bases map to TRBD1. This TCR derives from a middle-aged woman with acute COVID-19. The sequencing input was PBMCs or T cells enriched from blood (not recorded which). CDR3 residues: CASSVVAGGSVHEQFF. In DNA form, the CDR3 reads TGTGCCAGCAGCGTAGTTGCAGGGGGCAGTGTTCATGAGCAGTTCTTC.